This TCR beta chain was captured in a study of T cells in Graves' hyperthyroidism and ophthalmopathy. The germline V gene has CDR1 MNHEY and CDR2 SVGAGI. V was shortened by 4 bases and J by 6 bases, with 10 bases between the two germline ends. This CDR3 contains 12 residues. This clonotype showed up many times. What was amplified from RNA transcripts were TCR beta CDR3 regions. First-round RT-PCR with HTBI primers amplified the TCR CDR3 region. TCRdb called the multiplex PCR reads again in MiXCR, with one record for every CDR3 protein. The profile shows about 300,000 distinct CDR3 sequences, approximately 15% of them singletons.

Sequenced: blood. This TCR was sampled from a woman aged 40 to 50 with Graves' hyperthyroidism. The J gene is TRBJ2-7, the V gene TRBV6-5; D may be TRBD1 (6 bases). CDR3 sequence: CASSLGATEQYF. The CDR3 coding sequence is TGTGCCAGCAGTTTGGGGGCGACCGAGCAGTACTTC.